Only one count was recorded for the clone carrying this T cell receptor (beta chain). After removal of 3 bases from V and 6 bases from J, the junction contained 17 bases not matched to a gene. Looked up from germline, CDR1 is KGHDR and CDR2 is SFDVKD. CDR3 length: 18 amino acids. Donors were grouped by their self-reported clinical history. The data belong to a study of blood T cell repertoires in COVID-19. Study as a whole: PBMCs, B-cell-depleted T cells, or T cells were the source of the cDNA or gDNA that made up the material.

The protocol was immunoSEQ multiplex PCR, while the TCRdb copy is restricted to in-frame clones and leaves out a portion. There are 150,000 to 200,000 clones in the sample; over 70% occur only once, and roughly 4.9% lies in the top ten. The receptor was derived from a man in his 70s who had been exposed to COVID-19. The genes are TRBV24-1 and TRBJ2-3; 7 nucleotides align to TRBD2. Input material: PBMCs or T cells enriched from blood (not recorded which). This chain's CDR3 is CATSDVAGNSGPEDTQYF. CDR3 DNA: TGTGCCACCAGTGATGTTGCAGGTAATAGCGGGCCCGAGGATACGCAGTATTTT.